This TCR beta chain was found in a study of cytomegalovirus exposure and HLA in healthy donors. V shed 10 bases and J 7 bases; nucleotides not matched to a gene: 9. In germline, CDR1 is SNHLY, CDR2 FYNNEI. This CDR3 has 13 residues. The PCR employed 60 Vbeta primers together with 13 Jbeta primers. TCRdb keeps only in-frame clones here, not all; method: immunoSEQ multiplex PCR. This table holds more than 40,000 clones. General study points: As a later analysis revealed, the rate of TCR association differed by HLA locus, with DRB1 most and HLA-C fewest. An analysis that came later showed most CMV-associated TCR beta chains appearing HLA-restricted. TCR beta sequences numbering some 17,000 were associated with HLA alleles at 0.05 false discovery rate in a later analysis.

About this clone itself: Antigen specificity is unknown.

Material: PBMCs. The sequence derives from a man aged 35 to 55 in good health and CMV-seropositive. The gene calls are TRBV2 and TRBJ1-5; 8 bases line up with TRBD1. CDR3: CATRKQGVQPQHF. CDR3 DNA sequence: TGTGCCACACGAAAACAGGGGGTACAGCCCCAGCATTTT.